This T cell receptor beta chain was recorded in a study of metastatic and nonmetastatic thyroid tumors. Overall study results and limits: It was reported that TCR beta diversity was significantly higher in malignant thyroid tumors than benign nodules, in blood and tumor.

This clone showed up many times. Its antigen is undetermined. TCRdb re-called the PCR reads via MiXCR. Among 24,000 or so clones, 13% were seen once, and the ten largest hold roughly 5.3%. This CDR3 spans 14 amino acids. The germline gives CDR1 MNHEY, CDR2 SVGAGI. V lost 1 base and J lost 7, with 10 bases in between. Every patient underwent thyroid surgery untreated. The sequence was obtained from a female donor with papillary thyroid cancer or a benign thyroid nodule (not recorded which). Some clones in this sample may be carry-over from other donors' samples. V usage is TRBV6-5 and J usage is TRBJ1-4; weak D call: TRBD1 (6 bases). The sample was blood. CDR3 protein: CASSYYQGREKLFF. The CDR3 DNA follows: TGTGCCAGCAGTTACTATCAGGGGCGTGAAAAACTGTTTTTT.